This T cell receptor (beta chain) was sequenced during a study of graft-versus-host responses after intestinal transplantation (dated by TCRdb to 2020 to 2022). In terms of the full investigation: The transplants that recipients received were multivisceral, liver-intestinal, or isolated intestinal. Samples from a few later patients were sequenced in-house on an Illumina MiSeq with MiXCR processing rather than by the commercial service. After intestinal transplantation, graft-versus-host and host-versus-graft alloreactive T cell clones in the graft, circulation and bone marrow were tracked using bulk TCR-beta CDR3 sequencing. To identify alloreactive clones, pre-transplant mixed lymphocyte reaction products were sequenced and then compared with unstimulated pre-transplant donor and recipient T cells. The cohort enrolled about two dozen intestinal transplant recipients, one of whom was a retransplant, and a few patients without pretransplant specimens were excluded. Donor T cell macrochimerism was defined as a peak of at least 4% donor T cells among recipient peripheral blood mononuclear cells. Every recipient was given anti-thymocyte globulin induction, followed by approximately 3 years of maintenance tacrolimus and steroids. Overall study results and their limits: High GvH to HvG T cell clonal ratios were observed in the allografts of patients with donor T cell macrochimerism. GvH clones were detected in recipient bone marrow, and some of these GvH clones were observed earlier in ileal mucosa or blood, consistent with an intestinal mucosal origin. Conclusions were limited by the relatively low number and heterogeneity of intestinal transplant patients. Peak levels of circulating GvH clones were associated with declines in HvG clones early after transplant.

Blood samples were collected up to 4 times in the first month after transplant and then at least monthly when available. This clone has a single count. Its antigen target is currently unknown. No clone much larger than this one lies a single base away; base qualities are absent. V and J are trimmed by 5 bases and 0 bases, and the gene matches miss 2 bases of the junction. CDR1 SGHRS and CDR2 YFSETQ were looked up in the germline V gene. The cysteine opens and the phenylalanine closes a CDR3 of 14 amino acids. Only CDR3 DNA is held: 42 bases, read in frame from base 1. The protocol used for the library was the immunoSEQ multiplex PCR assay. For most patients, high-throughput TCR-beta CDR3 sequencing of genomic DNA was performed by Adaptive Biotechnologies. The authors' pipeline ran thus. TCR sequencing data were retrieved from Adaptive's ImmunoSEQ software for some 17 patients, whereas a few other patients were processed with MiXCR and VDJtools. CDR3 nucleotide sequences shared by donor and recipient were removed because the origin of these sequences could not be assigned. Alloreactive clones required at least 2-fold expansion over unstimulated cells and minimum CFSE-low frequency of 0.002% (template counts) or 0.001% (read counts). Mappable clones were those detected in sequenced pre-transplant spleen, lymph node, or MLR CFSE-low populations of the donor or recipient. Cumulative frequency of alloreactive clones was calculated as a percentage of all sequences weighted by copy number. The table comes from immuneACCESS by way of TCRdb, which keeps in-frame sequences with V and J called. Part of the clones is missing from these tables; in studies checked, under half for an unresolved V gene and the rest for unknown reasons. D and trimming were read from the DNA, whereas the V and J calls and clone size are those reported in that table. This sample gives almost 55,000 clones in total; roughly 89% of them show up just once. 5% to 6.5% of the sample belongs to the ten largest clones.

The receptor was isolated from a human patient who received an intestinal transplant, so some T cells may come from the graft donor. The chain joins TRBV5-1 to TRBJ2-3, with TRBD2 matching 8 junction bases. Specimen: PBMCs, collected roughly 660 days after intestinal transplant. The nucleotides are TGCGCCAGCAGTGGCGGGGGGAGCACAGATACGCAGTATTTT. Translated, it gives CASSGGGSTDTQYF.